Below are 8 T cell receptor beta chains sequenced from a single sample in a study of technical replicates of blood from a handful of donors. Clones were sequenced by immunoSEQ multiplex PCR, and TCRdb holds only the in-frame ones, with some missing. The sample shows roughly 74,000 clones, over 75% of them seen only once. The sample comprised T cells isolated from PBMCs. All receptors derive from a human donor in good health.

The rearrangement links TRBV27 to TRBJ2-5; unclear D gene. Germline V gives CDR1 MNHEY, CDR2 SMNVEV (reference sequence). The CDR3 totals 16 residues. V was shortened by 4 bases and J by 0 bases, with 15 bases between the two germline ends. In DNA form, the CDR3 reads TGTGCCAGCAGTTCAGAGACTCAGCTATACCAAGAGACCCAGTACTTC. As protein: CASSSETQLYQETQYF.

The V call is TRBV4-3, the J call TRBJ1-2, with D unclear. Per the germline V gene, CDR1 is LGHNA and CDR2 is YSLEER. Trimming removed 4 bases from V and 4 bases from J, with 16 bases in between. The CDR3 totals 15 residues. The DNA of the CDR3 is TGCGCCAGCAGCCCCACCTCGACGGGAGGCTATGGCTACACCTTC. It yields the protein CASSPTSTGGYGYTF.

The chain joins TRBV19 to TRBJ2-7; 7 positions agree with TRBD1. Trimming removed 6 bases from V and 3 bases from J; junction bases left unmatched: 8. CDR1 and CDR2 (germline): LNHDA, SQIVND (reference sequence). CDR3 size: 14 residues. The CDR3 here is CASSYRDSLYEQYF. The CDR3 DNA reads TGTGCCAGTAGCTACCGGGACAGTCTCTACGAGCAGTACTTC.

The chain links TRBV6-1 to TRBJ2-1; D is perhaps TRBD2 (6 bases). CDR3 size: 16 residues. The germline V and J ends were trimmed by 2 bases and 0 bases, with 11 bases remaining between them. Per germline, CDR1 MNHNS and CDR2 SASEGT. The CDR3 DNA sequence: TGTGCCAGCAGTGAATATATCGGGAGCTCCTACAATGAGCAGTTCTTC. This translates into CASSEYIGSSYNEQFF.

The chain joins TRBV5-1 to TRBJ1-2, with a tentative D call TRBD1 (5 bases). The germline V gene encodes CDR1 SGHRS and CDR2 YFSETQ. Trimming cost V 0 bases and J 0 bases, with 9 bases left between them. The CDR3 contains 15 residues. CDR3 sequence: CASSLDRRANYGYTF. CDR3 nucleotide sequence: TGCGCCAGCAGCTTGGACAGGAGAGCTAACTATGGCTACACCTTC.

The chain combines TRBV9 with TRBJ1-2, with 7 bases matching TRBD1. This CDR3 contains 12 residues. In germline, CDR1 is SGDLS, CDR2 YYNGEE. The J segment lost 8 bases and the V segment lost 7 bases, leaving 8 bases of the junction unmatched. The DNA of the CDR3 is TGTGCCAGCGTAACCACAGGGGACGGCTACACCTTC. The encoded protein is CASVTTGDGYTF.

The chain employs TRBV19 and TRBJ1-2; D may be TRBD1 (5 bases). V lost 3 bases and J 6 bases, leaving 11 bases between the germline ends. Germline V gene lookup returns CDR1 LNHDA and CDR2 SQIVND (reference sequence). The CDR3 length is 13 residues. The CDR3 DNA follows: TGTGCCAGTAGTATGACCGGGGGTGATGGCTACACCTTC. Translating it yields CASSMTGGDGYTF.

The chain joins TRBV7-3 to TRBJ2-1; 8 bases line up with TRBD2. V lost 0 bases and J lost 7; bases outside the gene matches: 14. Germline CDR1 and CDR2: SGHTA and FQGTGA. The CDR3 contains 18 residues. The CDR3 is CASSLTPVAGTLRNEQFF. The CDR3 DNA sequence: TGTGCCAGCAGCTTAACCCCGGTAGCGGGGACGTTGAGGAATGAGCAGTTCTTC.